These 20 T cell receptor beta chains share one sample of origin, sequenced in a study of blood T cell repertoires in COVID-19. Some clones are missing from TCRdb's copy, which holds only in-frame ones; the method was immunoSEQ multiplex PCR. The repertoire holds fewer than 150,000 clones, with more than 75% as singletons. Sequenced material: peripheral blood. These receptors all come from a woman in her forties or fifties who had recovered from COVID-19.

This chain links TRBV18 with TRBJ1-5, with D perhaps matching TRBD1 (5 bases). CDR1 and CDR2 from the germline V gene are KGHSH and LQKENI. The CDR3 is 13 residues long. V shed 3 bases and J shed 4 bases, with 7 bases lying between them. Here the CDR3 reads CASSPGGNQPQHF. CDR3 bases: TGTGCCAGCTCACCGGGGGGAAATCAGCCCCAGCATTTT.

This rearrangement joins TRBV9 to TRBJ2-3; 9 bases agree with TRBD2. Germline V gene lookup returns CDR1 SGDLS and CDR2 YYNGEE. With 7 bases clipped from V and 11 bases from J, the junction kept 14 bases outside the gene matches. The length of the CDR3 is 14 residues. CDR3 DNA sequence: TGTGCCAGCCGAGCTAGCGGGGACTCGGGGGGGCAGTATTTT. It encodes CASRASGDSGGQYF.

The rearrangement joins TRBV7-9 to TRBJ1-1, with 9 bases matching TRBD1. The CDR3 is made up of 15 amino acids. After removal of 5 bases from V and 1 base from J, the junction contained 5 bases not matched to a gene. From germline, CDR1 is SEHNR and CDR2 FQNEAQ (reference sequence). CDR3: CASSPPGQGNTEAFF. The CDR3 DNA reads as TGTGCCAGCAGCCCCCCGGGACAGGGGAACACTGAAGCTTTCTTT.

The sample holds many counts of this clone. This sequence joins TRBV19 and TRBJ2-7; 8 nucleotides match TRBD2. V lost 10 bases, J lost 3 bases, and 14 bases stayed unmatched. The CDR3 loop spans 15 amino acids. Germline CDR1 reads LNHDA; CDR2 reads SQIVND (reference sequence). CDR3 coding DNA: TGTGCCACCAAGGAGGCGGCGGGAGGCCGCTACGAGCAGTACTTC. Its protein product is CATKEAAGGRYEQYF. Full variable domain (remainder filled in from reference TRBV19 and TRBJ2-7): DGGITQSPKYLFRKEGQNVTLSCEQNLNHDAMYWYRQDPGQGLRLIYYSQIVNDFQKGDIAEGYSVSREKKESFPLTVTSAQKNPTAFYLCATKEAAGGRYEQYFGPGTRLTVT.

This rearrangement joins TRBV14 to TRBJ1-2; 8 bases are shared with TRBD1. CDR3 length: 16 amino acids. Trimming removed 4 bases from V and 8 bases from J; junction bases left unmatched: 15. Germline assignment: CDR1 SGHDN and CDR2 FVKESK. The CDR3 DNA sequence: TGTGCCAGCAGCCGGCGACAGGGGTTCTCCCTCCTCGGCTACACCTTC. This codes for CASSRRQGFSLLGYTF. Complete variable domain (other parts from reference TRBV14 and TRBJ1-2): EAGVTQFPSHSVIEKGQTVTLRCDPISGHDNLYWYRRVMGKEIKFLLHFVKESKQDESGMPNNRFLAERTGGTYSTLKVQPAELEDSGVYFCASSRRQGFSLLGYTFGSGTRLTVV.

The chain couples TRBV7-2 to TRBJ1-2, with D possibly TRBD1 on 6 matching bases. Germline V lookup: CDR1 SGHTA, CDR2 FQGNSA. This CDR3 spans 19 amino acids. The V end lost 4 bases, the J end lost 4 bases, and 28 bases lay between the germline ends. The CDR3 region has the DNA TGTGCCAGCAGCTCCTATAAGTGGGGCGGTGGGGGGGCGAGCTATGGCTACACCTTC. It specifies CASSSYKWGGGGASYGYTF.

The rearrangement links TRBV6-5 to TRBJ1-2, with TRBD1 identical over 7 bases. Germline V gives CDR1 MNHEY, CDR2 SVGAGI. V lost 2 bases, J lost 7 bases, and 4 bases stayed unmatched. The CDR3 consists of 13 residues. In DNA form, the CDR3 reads TGTGCCAGCAGTTACAGGGGGCGCAGTGGCTACACCTTC. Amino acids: CASSYRGRSGYTF.

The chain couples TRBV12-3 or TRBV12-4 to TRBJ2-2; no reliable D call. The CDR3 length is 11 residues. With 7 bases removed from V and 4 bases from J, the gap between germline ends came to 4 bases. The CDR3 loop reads CASTVTGELFF. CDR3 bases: TGTGCCAGCACCGTCACCGGGGAGCTGTTTTTT.

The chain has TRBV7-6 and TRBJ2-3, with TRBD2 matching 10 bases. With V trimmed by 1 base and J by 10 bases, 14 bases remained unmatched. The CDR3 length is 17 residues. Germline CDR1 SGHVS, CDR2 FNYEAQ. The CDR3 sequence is CASSLEYPAGGPVAQYF. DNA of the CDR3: TGTGCCAGCAGCTTAGAATACCCAGCGGGAGGGCCGGTAGCGCAGTATTTT. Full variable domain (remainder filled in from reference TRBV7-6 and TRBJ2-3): GAGVSQSPRYKVTKRGQDVALRCDPISGHVSLYWYRQALGQGPEFLTYFNYEAQQDKSGLPNDRFSAERPEGSISTLTIQRTEQRDSAMYRCASSLEYPAGGPVAQYFGPGTRLTVL.

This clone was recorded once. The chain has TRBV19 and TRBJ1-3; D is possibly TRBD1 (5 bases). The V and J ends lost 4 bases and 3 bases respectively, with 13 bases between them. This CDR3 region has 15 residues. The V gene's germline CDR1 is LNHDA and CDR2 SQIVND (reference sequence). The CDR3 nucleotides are TGTGCCAGTAGTAAAGGGGCGATAAATGGAAACACCATATATTTT. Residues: CASSKGAINGNTIYF.

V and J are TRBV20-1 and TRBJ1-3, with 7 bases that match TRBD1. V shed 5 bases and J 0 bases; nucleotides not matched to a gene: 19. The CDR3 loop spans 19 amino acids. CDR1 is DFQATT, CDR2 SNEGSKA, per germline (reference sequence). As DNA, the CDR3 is TGCAGTGCTCGTGGGCTGAACAGGGGCCTCTCTAACTCTGGAAACACCATATATTTT. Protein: CSARGLNRGLSNSGNTIYF.

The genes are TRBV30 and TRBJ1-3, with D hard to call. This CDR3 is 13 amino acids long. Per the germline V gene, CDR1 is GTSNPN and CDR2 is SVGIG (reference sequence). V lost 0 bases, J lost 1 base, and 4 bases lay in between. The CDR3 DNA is TGTGCCTGGAGTGTATCTTCTGGAAACACCATATATTTT. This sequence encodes CAWSVSSGNTIYF.

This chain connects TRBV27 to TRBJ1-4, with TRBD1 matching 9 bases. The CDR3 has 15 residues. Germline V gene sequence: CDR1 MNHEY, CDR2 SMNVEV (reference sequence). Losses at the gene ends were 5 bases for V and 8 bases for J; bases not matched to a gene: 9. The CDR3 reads CASSNRQGGSEKLFF. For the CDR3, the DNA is TGTGCCAGCAGTAACCGACAGGGGGGAAGCGAAAAACTGTTTTTT. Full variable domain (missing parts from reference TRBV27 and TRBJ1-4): EAQVTQNPRYLITVTGKKLTVTCSQNMNHEYMSWYRQDPGLGLRQIYYSMNVEVTDKGDVPEGYKVSRKEKRNFPLILESPSPNQTSLYFCASSNRQGGSEKLFFGSGTQLSVL.

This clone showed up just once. This CDR3 is CASSPGQAMFYEQYF. In nucleotides, the CDR3 is TGTGCCAGCAGCCCCGGACAGGCTATGTTCTACGAGCAGTACTTC. The chain joins TRBV7-9 to TRBJ2-7; 7 bases agree with TRBD1. V shed 5 bases, J shed 3 bases, and the junction held 10 bases outside the gene matches. This CDR3 region has 15 residues. Germline CDR1 SEHNR, CDR2 FQNEAQ (reference sequence).

The DNA for the CDR3 is TGTGCCAGCAGCTCATTAGGACAGGCGGAGGGAGAGACCCAGTACTTC. Translating gives CASSSLGQAEGETQYF. The genes are TRBV5-6 and TRBJ2-5; maybe TRBD1 (7 bases). V was clipped by 3 bases and J by 4 bases, with 19 bases between them. Germline V gives CDR1 SGHDT, CDR2 YYEEEE. The CDR3 covers 16 residues.

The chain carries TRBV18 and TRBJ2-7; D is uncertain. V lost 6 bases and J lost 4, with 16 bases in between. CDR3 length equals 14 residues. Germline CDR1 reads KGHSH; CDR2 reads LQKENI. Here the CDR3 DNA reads TGTGCCAGCTCGACACCAAATACCCGGTACGAGCAGTACTTC. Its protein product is CASSTPNTRYEQYF.

The CDR3 reads CASSLQGSEKLFF. The CDR3 DNA reads TGTGCCAGCAGCTTGCAGGGAAGCGAAAAACTGTTTTTT. The V and J genes are TRBV5-4 and TRBJ1-4, with a tentative D call TRBD1 (5 bases). This CDR3 spans 13 amino acids. Germline assignment: CDR1 SGHNT and CDR2 YYREEE (reference sequence). Trimming cost V 1 base and J 8 bases, with 9 bases left between them.

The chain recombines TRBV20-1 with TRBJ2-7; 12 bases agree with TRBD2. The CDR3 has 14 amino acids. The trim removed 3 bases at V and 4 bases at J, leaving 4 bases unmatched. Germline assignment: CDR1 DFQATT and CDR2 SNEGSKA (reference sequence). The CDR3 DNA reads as TGCAGTGCTAGTACACTAGCGGGAGGATACGAGCAGTACTTC. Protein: CSASTLAGGYEQYF.

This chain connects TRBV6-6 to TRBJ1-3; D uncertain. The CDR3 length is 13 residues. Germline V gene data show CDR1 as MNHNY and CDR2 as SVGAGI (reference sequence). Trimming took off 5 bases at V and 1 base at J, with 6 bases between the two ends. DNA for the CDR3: TGTGCCAGCAGTAGAGGATCTGGAAACACCATATATTTT. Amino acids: CASSRGSGNTIYF.

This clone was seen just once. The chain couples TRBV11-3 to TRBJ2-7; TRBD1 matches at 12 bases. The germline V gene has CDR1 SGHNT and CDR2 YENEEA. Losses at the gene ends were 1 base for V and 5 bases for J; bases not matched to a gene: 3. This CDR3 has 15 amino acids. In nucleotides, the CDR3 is TGTGCCAGCAGCTTAGGGGGGACAGGGGGCAACGAGCAGTACTTC. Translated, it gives CASSLGGTGGNEQYF.